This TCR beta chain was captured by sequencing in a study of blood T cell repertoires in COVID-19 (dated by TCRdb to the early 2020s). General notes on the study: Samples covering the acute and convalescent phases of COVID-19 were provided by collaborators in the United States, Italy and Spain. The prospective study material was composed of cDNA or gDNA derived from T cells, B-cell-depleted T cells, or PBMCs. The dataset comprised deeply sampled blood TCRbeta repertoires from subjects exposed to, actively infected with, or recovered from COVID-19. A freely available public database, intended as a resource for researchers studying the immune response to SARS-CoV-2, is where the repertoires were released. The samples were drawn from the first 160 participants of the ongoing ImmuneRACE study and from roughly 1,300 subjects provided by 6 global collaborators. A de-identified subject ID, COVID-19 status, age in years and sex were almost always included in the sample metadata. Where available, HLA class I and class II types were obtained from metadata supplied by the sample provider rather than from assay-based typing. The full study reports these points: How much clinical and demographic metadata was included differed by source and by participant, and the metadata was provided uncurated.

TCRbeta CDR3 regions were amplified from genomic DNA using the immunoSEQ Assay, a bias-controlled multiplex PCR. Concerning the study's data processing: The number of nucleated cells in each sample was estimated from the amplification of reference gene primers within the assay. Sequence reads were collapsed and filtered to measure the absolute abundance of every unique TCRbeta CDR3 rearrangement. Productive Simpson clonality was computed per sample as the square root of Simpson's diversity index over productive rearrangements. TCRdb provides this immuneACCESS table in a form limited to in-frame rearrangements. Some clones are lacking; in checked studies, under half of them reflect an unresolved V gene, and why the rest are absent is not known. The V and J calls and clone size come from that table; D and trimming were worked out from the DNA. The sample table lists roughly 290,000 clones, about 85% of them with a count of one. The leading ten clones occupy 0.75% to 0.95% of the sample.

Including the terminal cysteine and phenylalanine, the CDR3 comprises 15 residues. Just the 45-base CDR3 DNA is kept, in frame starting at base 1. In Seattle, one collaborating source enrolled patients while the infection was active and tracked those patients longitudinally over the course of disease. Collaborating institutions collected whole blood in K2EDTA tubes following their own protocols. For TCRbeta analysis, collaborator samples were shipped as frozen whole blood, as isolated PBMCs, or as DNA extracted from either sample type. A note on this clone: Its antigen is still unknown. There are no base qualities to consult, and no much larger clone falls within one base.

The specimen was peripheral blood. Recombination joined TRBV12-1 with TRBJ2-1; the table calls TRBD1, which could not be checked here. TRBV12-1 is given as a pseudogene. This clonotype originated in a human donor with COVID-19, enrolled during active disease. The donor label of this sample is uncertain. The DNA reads TGTGCCAGCAGCGTACCGGGACAGGGTATCGATGAGCAGTTCTTC. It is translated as CASSVPGQGIDEQFF.